These 10 T cell receptor beta chains originate from one sample sequenced in a study of blood T cell repertoires in COVID-19. The assay was immunoSEQ multiplex PCR, and TCRdb's table has in-frame clones only and misses some. The sample records fewer than 200,000 clones, around 83% being singletons. Sequenced sample: peripheral blood. The receptors come from a woman aged 65 to 85 who had recovered from COVID-19.

The rearrangement joins TRBV13 to TRBJ2-1; D unclear. V lost 10 bases and J lost 10, with 20 bases in between. Germline loops: CDR1 PRHDT, CDR2 FYEKMQ (reference sequence). There are 13 residues in the CDR3. The CDR3: CATPVKTGLEQFF. In nucleotides, the CDR3 is TGTGCCACCCCAGTGAAAACGGGTCTGGAGCAGTTCTTC.

The chain joins TRBV19 to TRBJ1-2, with no clear D. V dropped 3 bases and J dropped 8 bases, with 13 bases sitting between them. The germline gives CDR1 LNHDA, CDR2 SQIVND (reference sequence). The CDR3 sequence is 13 residues long. DNA of the CDR3: TGTGCCAGTAGTATGCGGCAGATGCGGGGCTACACCTTC. Translated, it gives CASSMRQMRGYTF.

This rearrangement joins TRBV7-2 to TRBJ2-7; TRBD2 agrees at 7 bases. The CDR3 is 15 residues long. V gave up 3 bases and J gave up 2 bases; unmatched junction bases: 7. The germline V gene encodes CDR1 SGHTA and CDR2 FQGNSA. The DNA for the CDR3 is TGTGCCAGCAGCTTTTTGGCTAGCGGTGCCTACGAGCAGTACTTC. This translates into CASSFLASGAYEQYF. Drawing the rest from reference TRBV7-2 and TRBJ2-7, the complete variable domain is GAGVSQSPSNKVTEKGKDVELRCDPISGHTALYWYRQSLGQGLEFLIYFQGNSAPDKSGLPSDRFSAERTGGSVSTLTIQRTQQEDSAVYLCASSFLASGAYEQYFGPGTRLTVT.

CDR3 amino acids: CSVGPRVETQYF. CDR3 DNA: TGCAGCGTTGGCCCGAGGGTGGAGACCCAGTACTTC. This chain links TRBV29-1 with TRBJ2-5, with TRBD2 as a possible D gene (5 bases). CDR3 length equals 12 residues. CDR1 SQVTM and CDR2 ANQGSEA come from the germline V gene. V lost 4 bases, J lost 5 bases, and 11 bases lay in between. The variable domain in full, with the rest retrieved from reference TRBV29-1 and TRBJ2-5, is SAVISQKPSRDICQRGTSLTIQCQVDSQVTMMFWYRQQPGQSLTLIATANQGSEATYESGFVIDKFPISRPNLTFSTLTVSNMSPEDSSIYLCSVGPRVETQYFGPGTRLLVL.

The genes are TRBV18 and TRBJ1-2, with a possible D match to TRBD1 (5 bases). Germline values: CDR1 KGHSH, CDR2 LQKENI. The CDR3 loop spans 13 amino acids. Trimming removed 3 bases from V and 6 bases from J, with 11 bases in between. CDR3 nucleotides: TGTGCCAGCTCACCCAACACAGGAGATGGCTACACCTTC. Amino acids: CASSPNTGDGYTF. The full variable domain, completed using reference TRBV18 and TRBJ1-2, is NAGVMQNPRHLVRRRGQEARLRCSPMKGHSHVYWYRQLPEEGLKFMVYLQKENIIDESGMPKERFSAEFPKEGPSILRIQQVVRGDSAAYFCASSPNTGDGYTFGSGTRLTVV.

The genes are TRBV11-1 and TRBJ2-5, with no clear D. The germline gives CDR1 SGHAT, CDR2 FQDESV (reference sequence). CDR3 length equals 13 residues. Trimming removed 5 bases at V and 4 bases at J, with 11 bases between. CDR3 loop: CASSLPSSETQYF. The CDR3, as DNA: TGTGCCAGCAGCCTCCCGAGCTCAGAGACCCAGTACTTC.

This clone has just a few counts. The chain recombines TRBV6-6 with TRBJ2-2; weak D call: TRBD1 (5 bases). This CDR3 region has 15 residues. The germline V gene encodes CDR1 MNHNY and CDR2 SVGAGI (reference sequence). Trimming stripped 7 bases from V and 3 bases from J, with 15 bases between. This CDR3 reads CASKVAGADTGELFF. The DNA for the CDR3 is TGTGCCAGCAAAGTAGCTGGGGCTGACACCGGGGAGCTGTTTTTT.

V usage is TRBV2 and J usage is TRBJ1-1, with 8 bases aligning to TRBD1. The V and J ends lost 6 bases and 6 bases, in that order; junction bases with no gene match: 3. The CDR3 loop spans 12 amino acids. The germline CDR1 and CDR2 sequences are SNHLY and FYNNEI. CDR3 nucleotides: TGTGCCAGCAGGCAGGGGGCTTCTGAAGCTTTCTTT. It translates to CASRQGASEAFF.

The V gene is TRBV5-1, the J gene TRBJ2-5; TRBD2 aligns across 10 bases. The CDR3 sequence is 16 residues long. Germline V gene sequence: CDR1 SGHRS, CDR2 YFSETQ. V was pared by 0 bases and J by 3 bases, with 5 bases of the junction left unmatched. CDR3 bases: TGCGCCAGCAGCTTGGCAATCCTAGCGGGGGAAGAGACCCAGTACTTC. It encodes CASSLAILAGEETQYF.

This chain joins TRBV6-5 and TRBJ2-7; 10 nucleotides agree with TRBD1. The CDR3 is made up of 14 amino acids. After removal of 6 bases from V and 4 bases from J, the junction contained 6 bases not matched to a gene. The germline V gene has CDR1 MNHEY and CDR2 SVGAGI. CDR3 amino acids: CASRRQGATYEQYF. The CDR3 region has the DNA TGTGCCAGCAGGAGACAGGGGGCCACTTACGAGCAGTACTTC.